This T cell receptor (beta chain) was observed in a study of tumor and adjacent non-tumor tissue in lung cancer. Across the whole study: Aged about 31 to 80 years, patients included roughly ten men and about 5 women with stage I to III disease. General study points: In normal lung, the top 100 clones were significantly more dominant than in tumor.

No cell sorting was done before RNA was extracted from the tissue. The library came from three nested PCR rounds adapted from ARM-PCR protocols. TCRdb reprocessed the multiplex PCR reads via MiXCR and lists one record per CDR3 protein. The sample includes roughly 220,000 distinct CDR3 sequences, 70% to 75% seen only once; the top ten take 25%. This clonotype appeared once. The antigen is undetermined. Mismatch with germline at one junction end may stem from a read error. There are 13 residues in the CDR3. Germline CDR1 DFQATT, CDR2 SNEGSKA (reference sequence). The chain carries TRBV20-1 and TRBJ2-3; D is uncertain. The sequence was collected from a man in his fifties or sixties with non-small cell lung cancer. Sequencing input: lung tumor tissue. CDR3 residues: CSASRLDKDTLYF. The CDR3 nucleotides are TGCAGTGCTAGTCGGCTAGACAAAGATACGCTGTATTTT.